The clone carrying this T cell receptor (beta chain) occurred once. Its antigen is undetermined. Distinct nucleotide sequences in the sample also encode this CDR3. Repertoires were generated with immunoSEQ multiplex PCR, while TCRdb's copy carries only in-frame clones and drops some. The profile shows roughly 58,000 clones, about 85% of them singletons. This entry is derived from a study of lymphopenia after photon versus proton radiotherapy. The germline CDR1 and CDR2 sequences are GTSNPN and SVGIG (reference sequence). With 4 bases removed from V and 2 bases from J, the gap between germline ends came to 15 bases. The length of the CDR3 is 16 residues. Study observations and caveats: Photon-treated patients lost naive T cells and TCR diversity; proton-treated stayed stable.

This sequence originates from a man aged 80 or over with esophageal cancer. The starting material was peripheral blood, obtained from a patient treated with proton-based radiotherapy. The gene calls are TRBV30 and TRBJ2-6, with a possible D match to TRBD2 (7 bases). For the CDR3, the DNA is TGTGCCTGGAAAGGGGGGGCGGGGGCTGGGGCCAACGTCCTGACTTTC. It is translated as CAWKGGAGAGANVLTF. Full variable domain (rest looked up from reference TRBV30 and TRBJ2-6): SQTIHQWPATLVQPVGSPLSLECTVEGTSNPNLYWYRQAAGRGLQLLFYSVGIGQISSEVPQNLSASRPQDRQFILSSKKLLLSDSGFYLCAWKGGAGAGANVLTFGAGSRLTVL.